The sequence of this T cell receptor (beta chain) was determined in a study of siplizumab effects on memory and regulatory T cells. This CDR3 is 17 amino acids long. V was clipped by 3 bases and J by 0 bases; unmatched bases: 10. The germline CDR1 and CDR2 sequences are KGHSH and LQKENI. Using immunoSEQ multiplex PCR, the repertoire was profiled, and TCRdb retains in-frame clones only, with some absent. The sample lists about 100,000 clones, 94% occurring once. This rearrangement joins TRBV18 to TRBJ1-1; 7 bases agree with TRBD1. The TCR comes from a human donor in good health. What was sequenced was non-Treg CD4+ T cells sorted from blood. The CDR3 region is CASSPSRGNFMNTEAFF. The CDR3 DNA follows: TGTGCCAGCTCACCCTCCAGGGGGAATTTCATGAACACTGAAGCTTTCTTT.